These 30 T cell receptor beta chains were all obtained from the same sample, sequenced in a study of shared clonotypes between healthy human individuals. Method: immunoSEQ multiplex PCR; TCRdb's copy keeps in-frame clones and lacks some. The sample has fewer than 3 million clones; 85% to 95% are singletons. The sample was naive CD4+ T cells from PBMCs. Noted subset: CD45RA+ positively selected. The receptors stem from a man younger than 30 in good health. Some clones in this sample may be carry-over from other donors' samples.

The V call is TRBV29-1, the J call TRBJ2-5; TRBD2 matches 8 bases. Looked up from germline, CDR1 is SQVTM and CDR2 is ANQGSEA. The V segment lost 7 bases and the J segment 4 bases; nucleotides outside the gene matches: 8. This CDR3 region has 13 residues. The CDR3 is CSAVPTSAETQYF. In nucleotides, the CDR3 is TGCAGCGCCGTCCCGACTAGCGCAGAGACCCAGTACTTC.

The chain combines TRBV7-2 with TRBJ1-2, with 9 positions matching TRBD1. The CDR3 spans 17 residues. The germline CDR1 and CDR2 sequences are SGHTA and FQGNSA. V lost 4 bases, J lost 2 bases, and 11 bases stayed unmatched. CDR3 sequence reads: CASSSPGQGVGNYGYTF. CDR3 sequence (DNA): TGTGCCAGCAGCTCACCGGGACAGGGAGTAGGAAACTATGGCTACACCTTC.

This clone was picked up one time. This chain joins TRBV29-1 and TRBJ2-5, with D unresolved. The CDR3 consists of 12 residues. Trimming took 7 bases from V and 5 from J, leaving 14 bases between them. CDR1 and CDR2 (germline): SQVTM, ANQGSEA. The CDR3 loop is CSAEAVWETQYF. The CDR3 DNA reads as TGCAGCGCCGAGGCAGTCTGGGAGACCCAGTACTTC.

The CDR3 DNA sequence: TGTGCCAGTAGAAGTCGGGGCGGGAGTGGCACCGGGGAGCTGTTTTTT. This codes for CASRSRGGSGTGELFF. This chain links TRBV19 with TRBJ2-2; 7 nucleotides agree with TRBD2. The CDR3 has 16 residues. Unmatched junction bases numbered 11, after V lost 6 bases and J lost 4 bases. Germline values: CDR1 LNHDA, CDR2 SQIVND (reference sequence).

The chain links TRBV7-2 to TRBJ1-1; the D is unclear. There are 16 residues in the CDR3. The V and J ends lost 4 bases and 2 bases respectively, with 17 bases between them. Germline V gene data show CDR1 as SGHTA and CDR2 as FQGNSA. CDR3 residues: CASSSHRNLGNTEAFF. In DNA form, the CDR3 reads TGTGCCAGCAGCTCACATAGGAATTTGGGTAACACTGAAGCTTTCTTT.

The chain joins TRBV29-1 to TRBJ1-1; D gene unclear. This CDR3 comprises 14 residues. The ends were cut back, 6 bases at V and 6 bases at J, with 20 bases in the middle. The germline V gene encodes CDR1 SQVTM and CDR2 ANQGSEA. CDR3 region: CSVEPPGRKAEAFF. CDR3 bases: TGCAGCGTCGAGCCCCCGGGGAGGAAGGCTGAAGCTTTCTTT. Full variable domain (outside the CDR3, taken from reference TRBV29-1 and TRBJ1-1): SAVISQKPSRDICQRGTSLTIQCQVDSQVTMMFWYRQQPGQSLTLIATANQGSEATYESGFVIDKFPISRPNLTFSTLTVSNMSPEDSSIYLCSVEPPGRKAEAFFGQGTRLTVV.

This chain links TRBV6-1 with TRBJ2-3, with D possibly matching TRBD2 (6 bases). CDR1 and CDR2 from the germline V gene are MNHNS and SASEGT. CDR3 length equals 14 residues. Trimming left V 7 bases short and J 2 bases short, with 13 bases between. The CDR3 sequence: CASTMAGSTDTQYF. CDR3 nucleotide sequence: TGTGCCAGCACAATGGCGGGGTCCACAGATACGCAGTATTTT.

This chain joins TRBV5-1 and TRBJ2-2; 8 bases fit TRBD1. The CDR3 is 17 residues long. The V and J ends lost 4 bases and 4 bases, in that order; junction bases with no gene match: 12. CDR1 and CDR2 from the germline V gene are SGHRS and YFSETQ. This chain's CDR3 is CASSPNGQGKSTGELFF. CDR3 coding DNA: TGCGCCAGCAGCCCGAACGGACAGGGTAAAAGCACCGGGGAGCTGTTTTTT.

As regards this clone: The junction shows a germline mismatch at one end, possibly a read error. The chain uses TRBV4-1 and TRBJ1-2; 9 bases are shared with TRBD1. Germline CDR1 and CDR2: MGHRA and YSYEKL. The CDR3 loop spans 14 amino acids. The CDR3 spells CASSQDPRDRENTF. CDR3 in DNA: TGCGCCAGCAGTCAAGACCCCCGGGACAGGGAGAACACCTTC.

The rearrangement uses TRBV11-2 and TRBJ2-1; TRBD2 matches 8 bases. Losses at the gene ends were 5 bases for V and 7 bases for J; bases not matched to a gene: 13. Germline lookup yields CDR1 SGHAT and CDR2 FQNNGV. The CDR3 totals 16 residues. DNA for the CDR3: TGTGCCAGCAGCCCCGGGGGGGCGACTCCGGTGAATGAGCAGTTCTTC. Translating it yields CASSPGGATPVNEQFF.

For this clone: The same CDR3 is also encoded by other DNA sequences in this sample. CDR3 bases: TGTGCCAGCAGCTCCCGAGGCTACGAGCAGTACTTC. Translating it yields CASSSRGYEQYF. The chain uses TRBV28 and TRBJ2-7; D not resolved. CDR3 size: 12 residues. The germline V gene has CDR1 MDHEN and CDR2 SYDVKM. V lost 6 bases and J 3 bases, leaving 9 bases between the germline ends.

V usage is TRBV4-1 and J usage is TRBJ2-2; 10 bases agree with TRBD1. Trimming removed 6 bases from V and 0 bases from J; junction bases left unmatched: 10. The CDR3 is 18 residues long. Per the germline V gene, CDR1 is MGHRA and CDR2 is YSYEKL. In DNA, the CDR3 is TGCGCCAGCAGTCGCCGGGACAGGGGAATCTCGAACACCGGGGAGCTGTTTTTT. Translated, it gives CASSRRDRGISNTGELFF.

The CDR3 loop reads CASSVGTGRKYGYTF. In DNA, the CDR3 is TGTGCCAGTAGTGTTGGGACAGGAAGGAAATATGGCTACACCTTC. The chain uses TRBV19 and TRBJ1-2; TRBD1 agrees at 8 bases. This CDR3 spans 15 amino acids. Germline-derived CDR1 and CDR2 are LNHDA and SQIVND (reference sequence). J gave up 5 bases and V 5 bases, and 10 bases lay outside the gene matches.

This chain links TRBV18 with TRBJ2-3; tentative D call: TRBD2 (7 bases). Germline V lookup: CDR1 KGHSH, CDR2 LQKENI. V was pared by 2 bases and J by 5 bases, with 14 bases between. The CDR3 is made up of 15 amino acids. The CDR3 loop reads CASSPSRGAGDTQYF. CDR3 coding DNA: TGTGCCAGCTCACCAAGTCGGGGGGCCGGAGATACGCAGTATTTT.

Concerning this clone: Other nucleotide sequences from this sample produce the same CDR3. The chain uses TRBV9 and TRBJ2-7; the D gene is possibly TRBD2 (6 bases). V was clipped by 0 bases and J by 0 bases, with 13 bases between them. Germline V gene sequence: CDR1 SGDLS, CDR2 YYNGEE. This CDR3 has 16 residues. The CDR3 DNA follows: TGTGCCAGCAGCGTAGGCGGCGGGGCTAGCTCCTACGAGCAGTACTTC. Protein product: CASSVGGGASSYEQYF. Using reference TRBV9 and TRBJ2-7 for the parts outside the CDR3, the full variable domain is DSGVTQTPKHLITATGQRVTLRCSPRSGDLSVYWYQQSLDQGLQFLIQYYNGEERAKGNILERFSAQQFPDLHSELNLSSLELGDSALYFCASSVGGGASSYEQYFGPGTRLTVT.

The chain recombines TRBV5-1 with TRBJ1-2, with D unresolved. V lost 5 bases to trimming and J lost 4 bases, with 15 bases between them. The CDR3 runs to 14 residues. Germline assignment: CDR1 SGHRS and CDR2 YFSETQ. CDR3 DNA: TGCGCCAGCAGGGACGTCCTCGGAGGCTATGGCTACACCTTC. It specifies CASRDVLGGYGYTF. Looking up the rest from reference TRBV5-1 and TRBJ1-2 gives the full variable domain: KAGVTQTPRYLIKTRGQQVTLSCSPISGHRSVSWYQQTPGQGLQFLFEYFSETQRNKGNFPGRFSGRQFSNSRSEMNVSTLELGDSALYLCASRDVLGGYGYTFGSGTRLTVV.

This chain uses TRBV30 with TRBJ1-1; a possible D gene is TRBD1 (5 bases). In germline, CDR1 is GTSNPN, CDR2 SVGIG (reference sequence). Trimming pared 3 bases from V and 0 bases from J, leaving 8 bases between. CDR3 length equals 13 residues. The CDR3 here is CAWRWGMNTEAFF. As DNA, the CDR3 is TGTGCCTGGAGGTGGGGGATGAACACTGAAGCTTTCTTT.

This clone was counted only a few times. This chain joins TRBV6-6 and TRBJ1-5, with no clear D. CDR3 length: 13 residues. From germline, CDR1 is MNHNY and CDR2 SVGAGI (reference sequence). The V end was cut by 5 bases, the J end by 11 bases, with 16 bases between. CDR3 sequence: CASSPAGSWAQHF. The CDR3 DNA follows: TGTGCCAGCAGTCCCGCGGGGTCCTGGGCCCAGCATTTT.

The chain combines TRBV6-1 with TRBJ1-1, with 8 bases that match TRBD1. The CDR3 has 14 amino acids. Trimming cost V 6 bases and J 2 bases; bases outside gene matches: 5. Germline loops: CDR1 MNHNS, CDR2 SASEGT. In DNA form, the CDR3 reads TGTGCCAGCAGGTTGACAGGGGACAACACTGAAGCTTTCTTT. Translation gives CASRLTGDNTEAFF.

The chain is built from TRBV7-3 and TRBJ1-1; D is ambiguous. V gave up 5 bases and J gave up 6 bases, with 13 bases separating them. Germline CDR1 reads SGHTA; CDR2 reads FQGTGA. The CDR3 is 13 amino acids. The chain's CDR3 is CASSPRTNAEAFF. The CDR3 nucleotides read TGTGCCAGCAGCCCACGGACTAACGCTGAAGCTTTCTTT. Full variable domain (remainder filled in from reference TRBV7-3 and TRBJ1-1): GAGVSQTPSNKVTEKGKYVELRCDPISGHTALYWYRQSLGQGPEFLIYFQGTGAADDSGLPNDRFFAVRPEGSVSTLKIQRTERGDSAVYLCASSPRTNAEAFFGQGTRLTVV.

The CDR3 region has the DNA TGTGCCAGTAGTACCAAAAGAGGGGCCGAGCAGTACTTC. Its protein is CASSTKRGAEQYF. V and J are TRBV19 and TRBJ2-7; D might be TRBD1 or TRBD2, each matching 5 bases. The CDR3 has 13 residues. Trimming pared 4 bases from V and 6 bases from J, leaving 13 bases between. Per germline, CDR1 LNHDA and CDR2 SQIVND (reference sequence).

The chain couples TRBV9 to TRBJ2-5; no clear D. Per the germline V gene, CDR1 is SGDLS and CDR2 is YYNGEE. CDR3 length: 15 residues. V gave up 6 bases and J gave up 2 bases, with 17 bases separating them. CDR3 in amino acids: CASTRSGNSQETQYF. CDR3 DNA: TGTGCCAGCACCCGGTCCGGTAACTCACAAGAGACCCAGTACTTC.

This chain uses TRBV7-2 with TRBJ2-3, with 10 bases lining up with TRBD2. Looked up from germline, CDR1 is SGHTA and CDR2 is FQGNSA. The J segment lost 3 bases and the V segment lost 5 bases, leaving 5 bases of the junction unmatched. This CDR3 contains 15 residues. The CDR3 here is CASSVLAGVTDTQYF. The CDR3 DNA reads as TGTGCCAGCAGCGTCCTAGCGGGAGTGACAGATACGCAGTATTTT.

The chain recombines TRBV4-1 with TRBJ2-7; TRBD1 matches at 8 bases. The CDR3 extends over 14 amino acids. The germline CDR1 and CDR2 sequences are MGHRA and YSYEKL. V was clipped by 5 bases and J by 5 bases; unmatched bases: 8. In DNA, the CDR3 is TGCGCCAGCAGCGGACAGGGAGGTGGACACGAGCAGTACTTC. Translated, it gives CASSGQGGGHEQYF.

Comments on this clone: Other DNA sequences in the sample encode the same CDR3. This CDR3 reads CAWSVRSTDTQYF. The CDR3 DNA reads as TGTGCCTGGAGTGTAAGAAGCACAGATACGCAGTATTTT. V is TRBV30 and J is TRBJ2-3; D ambiguous. Germline values: CDR1 GTSNPN, CDR2 SVGIG (reference sequence). There are 13 residues in the CDR3. V was trimmed by 0 bases and J by 0 bases, leaving 4 bases between them.

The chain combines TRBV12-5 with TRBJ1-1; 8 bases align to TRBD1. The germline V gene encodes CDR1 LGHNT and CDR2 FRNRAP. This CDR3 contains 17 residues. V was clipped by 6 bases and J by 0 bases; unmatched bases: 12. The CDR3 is CASGRSGTGDMNTEAFF. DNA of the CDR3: TGTGCTAGTGGCCGTTCCGGGACAGGAGACATGAACACTGAAGCTTTCTTT.

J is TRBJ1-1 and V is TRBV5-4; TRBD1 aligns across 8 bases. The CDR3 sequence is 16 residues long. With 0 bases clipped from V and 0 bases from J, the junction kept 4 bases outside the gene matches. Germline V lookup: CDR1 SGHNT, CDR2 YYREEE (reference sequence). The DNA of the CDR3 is TGTGCCAGCAGCTTGGGGGGGGACAGGCTGAACACTGAAGCTTTCTTT. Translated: CASSLGGDRLNTEAFF.

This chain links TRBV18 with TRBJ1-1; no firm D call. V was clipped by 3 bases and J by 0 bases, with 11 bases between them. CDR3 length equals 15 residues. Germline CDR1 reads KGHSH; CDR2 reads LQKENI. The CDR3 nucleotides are TGTGCCAGCTCACCGCGAGTAAAGATGAACACTGAAGCTTTCTTT. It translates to CASSPRVKMNTEAFF.

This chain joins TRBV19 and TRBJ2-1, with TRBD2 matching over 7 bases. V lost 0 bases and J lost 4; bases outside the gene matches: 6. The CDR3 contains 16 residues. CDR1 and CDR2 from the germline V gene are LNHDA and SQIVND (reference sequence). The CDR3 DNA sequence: TGTGCCAGTAGTATAGATCCCCCTAGCGGATACAATGAGCAGTTCTTC. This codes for CASSIDPPSGYNEQFF.

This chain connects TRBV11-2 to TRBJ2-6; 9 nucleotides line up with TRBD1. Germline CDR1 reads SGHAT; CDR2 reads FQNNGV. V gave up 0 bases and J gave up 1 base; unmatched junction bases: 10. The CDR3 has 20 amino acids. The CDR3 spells CASSLDPRSGTGSGANVLTF. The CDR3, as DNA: TGTGCCAGCAGCTTAGACCCTAGATCCGGGACAGGGTCTGGGGCCAACGTCCTGACTTTC.